This T cell receptor beta chain is drawn from a study of blood T cell repertoires in COVID-19. As for the study in general: Collection of acute and convalescent COVID-19 samples took place in the United States, Italy and Spain. The analysed material was cDNA or gDNA that came from T cells, B-cell-depleted T cells, or PBMCs.

Per the original methods: Researchers report that nucleated cell counts were estimated from reference gene primer amplification. TCRdb's copy holds only in-frame clones and misses some; the assay was immunoSEQ multiplex PCR. That table gives V, J and clone size, and the DNA gave D and trimming. The sample contains approximately 150,000 clones, about 80% of which appear only once. Per the germline V gene, CDR1 is LNHDA and CDR2 is SQIVND (reference sequence). The ends lost 7 bases at V and 3 bases at J; junction bases unmatched: 15. The CDR3 is 18 residues long. The chain is built from TRBV19 and TRBJ2-1; 10 bases line up with TRBD2. This clonotype was sampled from an older woman with acute or convalescent COVID-19. The sequenced sample was peripheral blood. CDR3 loop: CASKLISGGPHYYNEQFF. CDR3 nucleotide sequence: TGTGCCAGTAAACTTATTAGCGGGGGGCCCCATTACTACAATGAGCAGTTCTTC. The whole variable domain, filled in from reference TRBV19 and TRBJ2-1, reads DGGITQSPKYLFRKEGQNVTLSCEQNLNHDAMYWYRQDPGQGLRLIYYSQIVNDFQKGDIAEGYSVSREKKESFPLTVTSAQKNPTAFYLCASKLISGGPHYYNEQFFGPGTRLTVL.